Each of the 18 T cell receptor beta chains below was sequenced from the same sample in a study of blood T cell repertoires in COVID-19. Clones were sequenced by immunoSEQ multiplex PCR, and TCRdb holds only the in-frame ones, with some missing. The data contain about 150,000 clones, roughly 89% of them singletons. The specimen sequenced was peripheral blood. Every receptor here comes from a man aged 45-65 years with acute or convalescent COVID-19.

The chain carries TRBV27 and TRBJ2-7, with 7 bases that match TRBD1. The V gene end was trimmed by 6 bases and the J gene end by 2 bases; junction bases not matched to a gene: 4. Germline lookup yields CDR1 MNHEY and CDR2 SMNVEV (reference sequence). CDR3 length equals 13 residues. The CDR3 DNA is TGTGCCAGCAGAGACAGGGCCCCCTACGAGCAGTACTTC. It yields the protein CASRDRAPYEQYF.

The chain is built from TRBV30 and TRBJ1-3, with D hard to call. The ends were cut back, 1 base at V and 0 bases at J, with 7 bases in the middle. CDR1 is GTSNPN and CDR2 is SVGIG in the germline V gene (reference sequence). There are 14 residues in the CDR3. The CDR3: CAWSASLSGNTIYF. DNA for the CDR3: TGTGCCTGGAGTGCTTCCCTCTCTGGAAACACCATATATTTT.

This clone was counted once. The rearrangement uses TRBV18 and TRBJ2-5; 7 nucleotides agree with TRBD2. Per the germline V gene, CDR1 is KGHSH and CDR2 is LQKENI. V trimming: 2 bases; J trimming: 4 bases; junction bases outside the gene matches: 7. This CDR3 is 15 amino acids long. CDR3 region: CASSPSRGDRETQYF. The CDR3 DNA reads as TGTGCCAGCTCACCATCCCGGGGGGATAGAGAGACCCAGTACTTC. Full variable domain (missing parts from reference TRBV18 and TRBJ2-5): NAGVMQNPRHLVRRRGQEARLRCSPMKGHSHVYWYRQLPEEGLKFMVYLQKENIIDESGMPKERFSAEFPKEGPSILRIQQVVRGDSAAYFCASSPSRGDRETQYFGPGTRLLVL.

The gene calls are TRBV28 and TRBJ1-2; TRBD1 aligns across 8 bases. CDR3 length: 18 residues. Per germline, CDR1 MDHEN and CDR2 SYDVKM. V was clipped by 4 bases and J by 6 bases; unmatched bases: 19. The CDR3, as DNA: TGTGCCAGCAGTTCCGTCTCTAATCAGGGGGCGCGTAGGAATGGCTACACCTTC. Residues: CASSSVSNQGARRNGYTF.

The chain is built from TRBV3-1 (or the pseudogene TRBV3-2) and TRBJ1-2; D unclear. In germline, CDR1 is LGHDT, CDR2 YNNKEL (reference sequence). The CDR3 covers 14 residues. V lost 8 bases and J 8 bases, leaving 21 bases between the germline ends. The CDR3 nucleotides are TGTGCCAGCCAGAGCCGTGCGGGCGCTTGGGGCTACACCTTC. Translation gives CASQSRAGAWGYTF.

The CDR3 is CAWGLASTDTQYF. DNA for the CDR3: TGTGCCTGGGGACTAGCCAGCACAGATACGCAGTATTTT. This chain joins TRBV30 and TRBJ2-3, with TRBD2 matching over 8 bases. The CDR3 consists of 13 residues. V gave up 5 bases and J gave up 0 bases; unmatched junction bases: 1. Per germline, CDR1 GTSNPN and CDR2 SVGIG (reference sequence).

CDR3 coding DNA: TGTGCCAGCAGCTCAGGGCAAGGCTACACCTTC. Translated, it gives CASSSGQGYTF. The chain joins TRBV7-9 to TRBJ1-2, with a weak D call TRBD1 (5 bases). The germline V gene has CDR1 SEHNR and CDR2 FQNEAQ (reference sequence). V shed 4 bases and J shed 8 bases, with 8 bases lying between them. The CDR3 consists of 11 residues.

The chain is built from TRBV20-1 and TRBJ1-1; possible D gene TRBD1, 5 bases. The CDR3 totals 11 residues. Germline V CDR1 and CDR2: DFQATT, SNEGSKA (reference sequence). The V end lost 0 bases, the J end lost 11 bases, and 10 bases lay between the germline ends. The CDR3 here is CSARDRVGAFF. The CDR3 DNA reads TGCAGTGCTAGAGACAGGGTGGGCGCTTTCTTT.

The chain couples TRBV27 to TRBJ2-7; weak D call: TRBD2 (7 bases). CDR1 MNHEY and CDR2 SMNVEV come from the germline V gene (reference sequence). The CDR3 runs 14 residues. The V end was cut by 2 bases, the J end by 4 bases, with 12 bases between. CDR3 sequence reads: CASSLTGGGYEQYF. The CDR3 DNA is TGTGCCAGCAGTTTAACGGGGGGCGGGTACGAGCAGTACTTC.

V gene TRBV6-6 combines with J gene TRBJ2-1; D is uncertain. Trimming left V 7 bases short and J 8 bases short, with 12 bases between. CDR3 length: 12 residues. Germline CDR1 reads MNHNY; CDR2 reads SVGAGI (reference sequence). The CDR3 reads CASTMGFYEQFF. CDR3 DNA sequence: TGTGCCAGCACCATGGGCTTCTATGAGCAGTTCTTC.

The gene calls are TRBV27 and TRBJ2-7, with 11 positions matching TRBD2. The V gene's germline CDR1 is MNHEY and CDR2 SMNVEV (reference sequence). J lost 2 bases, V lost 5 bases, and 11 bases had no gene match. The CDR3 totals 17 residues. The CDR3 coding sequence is TGTGCCAGCAGTCACAAGACCCCGGGACTAGCGGCCTACGAGCAGTACTTC. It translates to CASSHKTPGLAAYEQYF.

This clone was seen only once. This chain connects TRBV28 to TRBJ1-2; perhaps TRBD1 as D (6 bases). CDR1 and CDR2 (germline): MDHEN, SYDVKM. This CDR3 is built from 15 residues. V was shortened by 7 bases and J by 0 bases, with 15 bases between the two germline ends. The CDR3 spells CASKSRAGANYGYTF. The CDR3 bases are TGTGCCAGCAAAAGTCGGGCAGGGGCTAACTATGGCTACACCTTC.

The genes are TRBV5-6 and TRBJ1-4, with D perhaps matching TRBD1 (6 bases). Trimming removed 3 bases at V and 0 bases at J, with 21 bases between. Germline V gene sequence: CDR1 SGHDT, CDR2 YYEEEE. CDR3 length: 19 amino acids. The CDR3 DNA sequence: TGTGCCAGCAGCTCCGGCGGCAGGGGTATTCTGGCAACTAATGAAAAACTGTTTTTT. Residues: CASSSGGRGILATNEKLFF.

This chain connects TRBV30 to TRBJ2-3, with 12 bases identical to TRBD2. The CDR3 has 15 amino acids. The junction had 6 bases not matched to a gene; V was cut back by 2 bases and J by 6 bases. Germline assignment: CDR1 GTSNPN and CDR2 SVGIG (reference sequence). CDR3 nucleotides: TGTGCCTGGAGTCGACTAGCGGGAGCCGGTGATACGCAGTATTTT. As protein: CAWSRLAGAGDTQYF.

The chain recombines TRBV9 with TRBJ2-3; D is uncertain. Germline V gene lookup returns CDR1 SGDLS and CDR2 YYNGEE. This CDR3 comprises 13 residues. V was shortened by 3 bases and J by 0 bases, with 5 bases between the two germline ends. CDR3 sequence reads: CASSETSTDTQYF. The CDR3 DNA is TGTGCCAGCAGCGAGACTAGCACAGATACGCAGTATTTT.

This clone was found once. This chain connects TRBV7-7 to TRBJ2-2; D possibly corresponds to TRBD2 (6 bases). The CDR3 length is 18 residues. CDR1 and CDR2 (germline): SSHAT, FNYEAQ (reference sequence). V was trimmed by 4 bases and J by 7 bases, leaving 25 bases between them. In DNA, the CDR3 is TGTGCCAGCAGCTCCCAACCAACTAGCCGTCATGCAATCGGGGAGCTGTTTTTT. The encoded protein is CASSSQPTSRHAIGELFF.

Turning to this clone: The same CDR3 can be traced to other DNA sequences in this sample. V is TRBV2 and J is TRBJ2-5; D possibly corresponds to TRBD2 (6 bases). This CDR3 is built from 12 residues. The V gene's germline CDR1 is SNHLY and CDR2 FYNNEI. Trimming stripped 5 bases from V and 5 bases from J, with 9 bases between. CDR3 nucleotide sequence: TGTGCCAGCAGTACCCGGGGGGAGACCCAGTACTTC. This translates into CASSTRGETQYF.

The CDR3 DNA is TGTGCCAGCAGGCGGGGGATAGGTGAAGCTTTCTTT. It yields the protein CASRRGIGEAFF. The rearrangement links TRBV12-3 or TRBV12-4 to TRBJ1-1; perhaps TRBD1 as D (5 bases). This CDR3 region has 12 residues. Trimming shortened V by 6 bases and J by 7 bases, and 12 bases separated the two germline ends.